A selection of T cell receptor beta chains follows, all from one sample in a study of beta chain features in type 1 diabetes. Clones were sequenced by immunoSEQ multiplex PCR, and TCRdb holds only the in-frame ones, with some missing. The data hold over 500,000 clones, with roughly a sixth observed a single time. Sequencing was done on a sample of naive CD4+ T cells from blood. The receptors stem from a man aged 18 to 30 in good health. CDR3s include the opening cysteine and the closing phenylalanine or tryptophan. Each record gives: clone size, V gene, J gene, D gene, CDR3 DNA, CDR3 protein. A D gene is named only where the DNA matches it firmly. The size field is filled for only some rows; it gives once, few, many or a size class.

few	TRBV7-9	TRBJ1-6	.	TGTGCCAGCAGCCCTCTGAGCCCGGCCAACGGGAATTCACCCCTCCACTTT	CASSPLSPANGNSPLHF
few	TRBV28	TRBJ1-2	.	TGTGCCAGCGACGAGGGGTTGGGAGGCTACACCTTC	CASDEGLGGYTF
.	TRBV7-2	TRBJ1-5	.	TGTGCCAGCAGCGCGATGCGGATTTACAATCAGCCCCAGCATTTT	CASSAMRIYNQPQHF
.	TRBV9	TRBJ1-3	TRBD1	TGTGCCAGCAGCGTAGCGGTCCAGGGGGCGCTTGGAAACACCATATATTTT	CASSVAVQGALGNTIYF
.	TRBV29-1	TRBJ1-3	.	TGCAGCGTCCGGAGGGGAGCTGGAAACACCATATATTTT	CSVRRGAGNTIYF
.	TRBV2	TRBJ1-1	TRBD1	TGTGCCAGCAGCGGACAGGTAACGGTAACGGAAGCTTTCTTT	CASSGQVTVTEAFF
.	TRBV5-1	TRBJ1-1	.	TGCGCCAGCAGCCCCCGGGCCCCGAAGGGGACTGAAGCTTTCTTT	CASSPRAPKGTEAFF
few	TRBV10-3	TRBJ2-3	TRBD2	TGTGCCATCAGTCGACGCGGGACTAGCGGGACCGAGGGGGATACGCAGTATTTT	CAISRRGTSGTEGDTQYF
few	TRBV7-2	TRBJ1-2	TRBD1	TGTGCCAGCAGCTTAGAGACGGACAGGGTACGCGGCTACACCTTC	CASSLETDRVRGYTF
.	TRBV19	TRBJ1-1	.	TGTGCCAGTAGTCCACAGGGAGGAACTGAAGCTTTCTTT	CASSPQGGTEAFF
few	TRBV19	TRBJ1-4	.	TGTGCCAGTAGCCGAGAGGACGGGAATGAAAAACTGTTTTTT	CASSREDGNEKLFF
few	TRBV5-6	TRBJ2-7	.	TGTGCCAGCAGCGTGCAGCGGTACGAGCAGTACTTC	CASSVQRYEQYF
few	TRBV5-4	TRBJ2-3	.	TGTGCCAGCAGCTTGGCCGGGGCAGACACGCAGTATTTT	CASSLAGADTQYF
.	TRBV9	TRBJ1-4	.	TGTGCCAGCAGCCCTCAGGGGAGGTATGAAAAACTGTTTTTT	CASSPQGRYEKLFF
.	TRBV12-5	TRBJ2-2	TRBD1	TGTGCTAGTGGTTTCCTAAACGTCGACAGGGTGAACACCGGGGAGCTGTTTTTT	CASGFLNVDRVNTGELFF
.	TRBV7-3	TRBJ2-7	.	TGTGCCAGCAGCCTAAGGGAAAGTGAGTCACGGTACTTC	CASSLRESESRYF
few	TRBV2	TRBJ1-6	.	TGTGCCAGCACCACAGGGTACTGGAATTCACCCCTCCACTTT	CASTTGYWNSPLHF
.	TRBV7-9	TRBJ1-4	.	TGTGCCAGCAGCCCTGGGGTCCTCCGGGGAACTAATGAAAAACTGTTTTTT	CASSPGVLRGTNEKLFF
.	TRBV7-2	TRBJ1-2	TRBD1	TGTGCCAGCAGCTTGACACGGGACAGGGGGCTTTACTATGGCTACACCTTC	CASSLTRDRGLYYGYTF
.	TRBV4-2	TRBJ1-5	.	TGTGCCAGCAGCCAAGAAGTGCTCGGGACGGGGAATCAGCCCCAGCATTTT	CASSQEVLGTGNQPQHF
few	TRBV5-4	TRBJ2-7	.	TGTGCCAGCAGCTTGGCAGGGAGTGGGCTCTACGAGCAGTACTTC	CASSLAGSGLYEQYF
few	TRBV14	TRBJ1-2	.	TGTGCCAGCAGCCCCGGCGGGGGTGGCTACACCTTC	CASSPGGGGYTF
.	TRBV19	TRBJ2-3	.	TGTGCCAGTAGTCGGTTAGATACGCAGTATTTT	CASSRLDTQYF
few	TRBV9	TRBJ1-3	TRBD1	TGTGCCAGCAGCGTAGGGACAGGCGGCTCTGGAAACACCATATATTTT	CASSVGTGGSGNTIYF
.	TRBV7-9	TRBJ1-1	.	TGTGCCAGCAGCCGTCTATTGGACAGCTACACTGAAGCTTTCTTT	CASSRLLDSYTEAFF
.	TRBV6-6	TRBJ2-3	.	TGTGCCAGCAGCCTCCCGGCAGGGCATCTGTATTTT	CASSLPAGHLYF
few	TRBV4-2	TRBJ2-2	.	TGTGCCAGCAGCCAATTACAGGGATCAGTGGGGTATTCGAACACCGGGGAGCTGTTTTTT	CASSQLQGSVGYSNTGELFF
.	TRBV11-3	TRBJ2-5	TRBD1	TGTGCCAGCAGCTTAGGACAGGGGGAAGAGACCCAGTACTTC	CASSLGQGEETQYF
few	TRBV5-5	TRBJ1-2	.	TGTGCCAGCAGCTTCGAGGGTCGCTATGGCTACACCTTC	CASSFEGRYGYTF
few	TRBV5-1	TRBJ1-4	TRBD1	TGCGCCAGCAGCTTGGAAGGACAGGGACTTGAAAAACTGTTTTTT	CASSLEGQGLEKLFF
few	TRBV10-3	TRBJ2-3	.	TGTGCCATCCTCGGCGCAGATACGCAGTATTTT	CAILGADTQYF
.	TRBV10-3	TRBJ2-5	TRBD1	TGTGCCAGCCGGACAGGCCAAGAGACCCAGTACTTC	CASRTGQETQYF
.	TRBV7-2	TRBJ2-3	.	TGTGCCAGCAGCTTAGTTAATACGCAGTATTTT	CASSLVNTQYF
few	TRBV5-6	TRBJ1-1	.	TGTGCCAGCAGCTTGGGCCAGGACCAAGCTTTCTTT	CASSLGQDQAFF
few	TRBV4-3	TRBJ2-5	.	TGCGCCAGCAGCCACAGAGGAGTAGCGGAGACCCAGTACTTC	CASSHRGVAETQYF
.	TRBV5-1	TRBJ2-1	.	TGCGCCAGCAGCGCCGGGGATCTATACAATGAGCAGTTCTTC	CASSAGDLYNEQFF
few	TRBV4-2	TRBJ1-1	.	TGTGCCAGCAGCCAAGTCATGAACACTGAAGCTTTCTTT	CASSQVMNTEAFF
few	TRBV7-2	TRBJ1-2	.	TGTGCCAGCAGCGCCCGTTCCGGGTCCCGGGCCACCTATGGCTACACCTTC	CASSARSGSRATYGYTF
few	TRBV19	TRBJ1-2	TRBD1	TGTGCCAGTATCCTGGGACAGGGAGCTAACTATGGCTACACCTTC	CASILGQGANYGYTF
few	TRBV7-7	TRBJ2-7	TRBD1	TGTGCCAGCAGCTTAGGGGACAGGGGTGAGCAGTACTTC	CASSLGDRGEQYF
few	TRBV30	TRBJ1-6	.	TGTGCCTGGATGGGAGTTGCTAATTCACCCCTCCACTTT	CAWMGVANSPLHF
.	TRBV9	TRBJ1-2	.	TGTGCCAGCCGCCCTTTCAAGGGCGGCTACACCTTC	CASRPFKGGYTF
few	TRBV10-3	TRBJ1-3	.	TGTGCCATCGGAATTTCAGGGGACTCTGGAAACACCATATATTTT	CAIGISGDSGNTIYF
.	TRBV5-4	TRBJ1-2	TRBD1	TGTGCCAGCAGCGGGAGAGGAGGGGGCGCATTGGGCTACGCCTTC	CASSGRGGGALGYAF
few	TRBV1	TRBJ1-4	.	TGCACCAGCAGCCAGGGGACAGGGTCAGATAATGAAAAACTGTTTTTT	CTSSQGTGSDNEKLFF
.	TRBV5-1	TRBJ2-2	.	TGCGCCAGCAGCTTTGGTGCCCAGGCGGGCGGGGAGCTGTTTTTT	CASSFGAQAGGELFF
.	TRBV28	TRBJ2-5	TRBD1	TGTGCCAGCAGCAACAGGGGGCGCGTAGAGACCCAGTACTTC	CASSNRGRVETQYF
.	TRBV7-9	TRBJ2-3	.	TGTGCCAGCAGCCCAAAGGGCACAGATACGCAGTATTTT	CASSPKGTDTQYF
few	TRBV4-3	TRBJ2-1	.	TGCGCCAGCAGCCCAGGTCCCTGGGACAATGAGCAGTTCTTC	CASSPGPWDNEQFF
few	TRBV2	TRBJ2-7	.	TGTGCCAGCACCCGCGGGGACAGTCACTACGAGCAGTACTTC	CASTRGDSHYEQYF
few	TRBV19	TRBJ2-1	.	TGTGCCAGTAGTCGGCTAGCGAATGAGCAGTTCTTC	CASSRLANEQFF
.	TRBV4-3	TRBJ2-2	TRBD2	TGCGCCAGCAGCCAAGCCCCCGGGACTAGCGGGGGGACCTACTCCGGGGAGCTGTTTTTT	CASSQAPGTSGGTYSGELFF
.	TRBV4-3	TRBJ1-1	TRBD1	TGCGCCAGCAGCCACCGACAATTCATGACAGGGCTGTCAATGAACACTGAAGCTTTCTTT	CASSHRQFMTGLSMNTEAFF
.	TRBV6-1	TRBJ2-3	TRBD2	TGTGCCAGCAGTGAGCGACTAGCGGGGGGCACAGATACGCAGTATTTT	CASSERLAGGTDTQYF